This is a list of T cell receptor beta chains from one sample in a study of cytomegalovirus exposure and HLA in healthy donors. The repertoire was sequenced with immunoSEQ multiplex PCR; TCRdb's copy has only in-frame clones and lacks some. The repertoire has 210,000 or so clones, around 80% of them found once; the top ten carry around 0.44%. Sequences were obtained from PBMCs. The receptor source for this set is a boy younger than 18 in good health and CMV-seronegative. The CDR3 runs from the conserved cysteine through the conserved F or W. A D gene is named only where the DNA matches it firmly. For some rows the clone size is stated as once, few or many, or as a class when expanded; others skip it.

>.|.|TRBJ2-1|TRBV11-2
TGTGCCAGCAGCTTAGTCAGCGGCTACAATGAGCAGTTCTTC
CASSLVSGYNEQFF
>.|.|TRBJ1-1|TRBV7-9
TGTGCCAGCAGCTTAGCGGGGGCCTCTGAAGCTTTCTTT
CASSLAGASEAFF
>.|.|TRBJ1-1|TRBV7-6
TGTGCCAGCAGCCCGCAGACAGAAGGGGTGAACACTGAAGCTTTCTTT
CASSPQTEGVNTEAFF
>.|TRBD1|TRBJ1-1|TRBV5-4
TGTGCCAGCAGCTTTAGGGACAGGGGGCCCACTGAAGCTTTCTTT
CASSFRDRGPTEAFF
>.|TRBD1|TRBJ1-1|TRBV6-5
TGTGCCAGCAGACTACAGGGGCACACTGAAGCTTTCTTT
CASRLQGHTEAFF
>.|TRBD1|TRBJ1-5|TRBV27
TGTGCCAGCAGTTTGGGACAGCCTCTCAATCAGCCCCAGCATTTT
CASSLGQPLNQPQHF
>few|TRBD1|TRBJ1-5|TRBV5-5
TGTGCCAGCCAACGGGGCACTCGGACAGGGAATCAGCCCCAGCATTTT
CASQRGTRTGNQPQHF
>.|.|TRBJ2-4|TRBV14
TGTGCCAGCAGCCAGGATACAGGGCTGAAGGGCATTCAGTACTTC
CASSQDTGLKGIQYF
>.|.|TRBJ2-1|TRBV5-1
TGCGCCAGCAGCTTGGGTATTCCACAATGGAATGAGCAGTTCTTC
CASSLGIPQWNEQFF
>.|TRBD1|TRBJ1-1|TRBV30
TGTGCCTCAGGGACAGAGCTGAACACTGAAGCTTTCTTT
CASGTELNTEAFF
>.|.|TRBJ1-4|TRBV19
TGTGCCAGTGAGAGCGGGGGTTCAACTAATGAAAAACTGTTTTTT
CASESGGSTNEKLFF
>once|TRBD1|TRBJ2-7|TRBV29-1
TGCAGCGTGGAAAACTGGGACAGCGAGCAGTACTTC
CSVENWDSEQYF
>once|.|TRBJ2-7|TRBV20-1
TGCAGTGCCCGACAGAGACTAGGGCAGTACTTC
CSARQRLGQYF
>.|.|TRBJ2-7|TRBV10-2
TGCGCCAGCAGTGGAACAGGGTCCGCGGAGCAGTACTTC
CASSGTGSAEQYF
>.|.|TRBJ2-3|TRBV19
TGTGCCAGTAGTATGCAAATTGCGGGGACGCAGTATTTT
CASSMQIAGTQYF
>.|.|TRBJ2-5|TRBV10-3
TGTGCCATCAGTGCCGTGGAAGCGGTCGAAGCCCCAGGGGCCCAGTACTTC
CAISAVEAVEAPGAQYF
>few|.|TRBJ2-1|TRBV11-3
TGTGCCAGCAGCTCGACAGGTTACAATGAGCAGTTCTTC
CASSSTGYNEQFF
>.|.|TRBJ2-7|TRBV6-1
TGTGCCAGCAGTGAAAAACAAGAGCAGTACTTC
CASSEKQEQYF
>.|.|TRBJ2-1|TRBV7-9
TGTGCCAGCAGCTTAGAGACGGGGGTGGGGGATGTAGTGCAGTTCTTC
CASSLETGVGDVVQFF
>.|TRBD2|TRBJ2-7|TRBV13
TGTGCCAGCAGGTCGACTAGCGTTTCCTACGAGCAGTACTTC
CASRSTSVSYEQYF
>.|.|TRBJ2-1|TRBV2
TGTGCCAGCAGTGAAGGGGAGGTGCAGTTCTTC
CASSEGEVQFF
>few|.|TRBJ1-1|TRBV4-1
TGCGCCAGCAGCCAATCGGACAGGAACACTGAAGCTTTCTTT
CASSQSDRNTEAFF
>.|.|TRBJ2-1|TRBV9
TGTGCCAGCAGCGTAGTTGGTAGGACAGCTAATGAGCAGTTCTTC
CASSVVGRTANEQFF
>few|.|TRBJ2-3|TRBV11-2
TGTGCCAGCAGCCCCATCGGCAGGGGACCCACAGCTCCAGATACGCAGTATTTT
CASSPIGRGPTAPDTQYF
>.|TRBD2|TRBJ2-3|TRBV4-2
TGTGCCAGCAGCCAAACTAGCGGGGGGGCCATAGATACGCAGTATTTT
CASSQTSGGAIDTQYF
>.|TRBD2|TRBJ2-3|TRBV5-1
TGCGCCAGCAGCTTAGCGGGGGTCCGCACAGATACGCAGTATTTT
CASSLAGVRTDTQYF
>.|.|TRBJ2-3|TRBV4-1
TGCGCCAGCAGCCAGGACCTATTTTCGGGACTTGACTTT
CASSQDLFSGLDF
>.|TRBD1|TRBJ1-1|TRBV7-2
TGTGCCAGCAGCTTAGCGCCACAGGGGGCTACTGAAGCTTTCTTT
CASSLAPQGATEAFF
>.|.|TRBJ1-4|TRBV6-5
TGTGCCAGCAGGTCCACAGGGTTCCCCGAAAAACTGTTTTTT
CASRSTGFPEKLFF
>once|.|TRBJ1-1|TRBV5-1
TGCGCCAGCAGAGTTGAAGGGGCGAACACTGAAGCTTTCTTT
CASRVEGANTEAFF
>once|.|TRBJ2-2|TRBV5-1
TGCGCCAGCAGCTTGTTTTCGAGGGCCGGGGAGCTGTTTTTT
CASSLFSRAGELFF
>.|TRBD1|TRBJ1-2|TRBV29-1
TGCAGCGTGGAAAAAAGACAGGGCCGAGGCTACACCTTC
CSVEKRQGRGYTF
>.|.|TRBJ1-5|TRBV10-1
TGCGCCAGCAGCACCCGGGGTTCTCAGCCCCAGCATTTT
CASSTRGSQPQHF
>few|.|TRBJ1-1|TRBV19
TGTGCCAGTAGTATAACGGTGAACACTGAAGCTTTCTTT
CASSITVNTEAFF
>.|TRBD1|TRBJ1-2|TRBV19
TGTGCCACAGGACAGGCCCCTAACTATGGCTACACCTTC
CATGQAPNYGYTF
>.|TRBD1|TRBJ2-3|TRBV19
TGTGCCAGTAGTATCCAAGGTCAGGACAGGGCCATATCAGATACGCAGTATTTT
CASSIQGQDRAISDTQYF
>.|TRBD2|TRBJ2-7|TRBV19
TGTGCCAGTAGTATGGGACTAGCGGGAGTCTCCGAGCAGTACTTC
CASSMGLAGVSEQYF
>.|.|TRBJ2-3|TRBV10-1
TGCGCCAGCAGTGAGGGAACGACAGGACTGCCCTCAGATACGCAGTATTTT
CASSEGTTGLPSDTQYF
>.|.|TRBJ2-5|TRBV5-4
TGTGCCAGCAGCTTGGTGGTCTCGAGGGCGACCCAGTACTTC
CASSLVVSRATQYF
>.|.|TRBJ2-5|TRBV6-1
TGTGCCAGCAGTCCTACAGGGGAGACCCAGTACTTC
CASSPTGETQYF